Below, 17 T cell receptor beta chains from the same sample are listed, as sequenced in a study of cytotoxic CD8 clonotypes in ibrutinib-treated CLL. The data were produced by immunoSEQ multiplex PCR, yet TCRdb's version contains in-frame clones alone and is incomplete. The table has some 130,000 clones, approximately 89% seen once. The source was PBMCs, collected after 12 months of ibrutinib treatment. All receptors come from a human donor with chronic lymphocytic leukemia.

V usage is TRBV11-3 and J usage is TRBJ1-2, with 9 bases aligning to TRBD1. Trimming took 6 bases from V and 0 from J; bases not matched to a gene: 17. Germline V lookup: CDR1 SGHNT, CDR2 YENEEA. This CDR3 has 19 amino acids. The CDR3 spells CASSLRSSGQGLSNYGYTF. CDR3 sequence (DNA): TGTGCCAGCAGTCTAAGGTCTTCGGGACAGGGACTCTCTAACTATGGCTACACCTTC.

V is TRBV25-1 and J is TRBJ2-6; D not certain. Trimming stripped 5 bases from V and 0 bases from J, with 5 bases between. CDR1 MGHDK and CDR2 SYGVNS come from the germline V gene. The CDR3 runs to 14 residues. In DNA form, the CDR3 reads TGTGCCAGCAGTTGGGGCTCTGGGGCCAACGTCCTGACTTTC. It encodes CASSWGSGANVLTF.

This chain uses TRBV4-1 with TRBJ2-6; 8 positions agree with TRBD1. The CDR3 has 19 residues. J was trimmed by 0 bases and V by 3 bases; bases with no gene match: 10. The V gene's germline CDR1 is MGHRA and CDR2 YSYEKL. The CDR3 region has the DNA TGCGCCAGCAGCCATGCGGACAGGGTATCCTCCTCTGGGGCCAACGTCCTGACTTTC. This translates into CASSHADRVSSSGANVLTF.

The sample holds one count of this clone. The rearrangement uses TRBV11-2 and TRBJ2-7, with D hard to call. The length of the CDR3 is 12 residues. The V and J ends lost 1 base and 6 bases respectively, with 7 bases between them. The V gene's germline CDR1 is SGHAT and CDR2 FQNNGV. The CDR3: CASSLGVVEQYF. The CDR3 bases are TGTGCCAGCAGCTTAGGCGTGGTCGAGCAGTACTTC. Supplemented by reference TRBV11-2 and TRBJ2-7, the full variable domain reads EAGVAQSPRYKIIEKRQSVAFWCNPISGHATLYWYQQILGQGPKLLIQFQNNGVVDDSQLPKDRFSAERLKGVDSTLKIQPAKLEDSAVYLCASSLGVVEQYFGPGTRLTVT.

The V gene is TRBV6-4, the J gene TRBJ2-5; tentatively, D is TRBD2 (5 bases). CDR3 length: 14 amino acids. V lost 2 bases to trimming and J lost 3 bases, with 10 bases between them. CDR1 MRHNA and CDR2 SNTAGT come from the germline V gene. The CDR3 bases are TGTGCCAGCAGTGACGGTCAGAGGGAAGAGACCCAGTACTTC. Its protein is CASSDGQREETQYF.

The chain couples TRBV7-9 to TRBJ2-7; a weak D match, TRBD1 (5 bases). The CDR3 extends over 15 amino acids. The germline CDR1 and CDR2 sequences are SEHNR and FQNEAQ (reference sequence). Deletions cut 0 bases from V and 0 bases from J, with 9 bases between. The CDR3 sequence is CASSLAQGFSYEQYF. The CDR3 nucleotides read TGTGCCAGCAGCTTAGCGCAGGGTTTCTCCTACGAGCAGTACTTC.

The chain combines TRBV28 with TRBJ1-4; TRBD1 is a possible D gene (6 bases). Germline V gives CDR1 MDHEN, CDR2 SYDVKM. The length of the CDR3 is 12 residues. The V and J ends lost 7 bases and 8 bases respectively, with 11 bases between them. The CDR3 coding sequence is TGTGCCAGCAAGGGGGAGATCGAAAAACTGTTTTTT. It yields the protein CASKGEIEKLFF.

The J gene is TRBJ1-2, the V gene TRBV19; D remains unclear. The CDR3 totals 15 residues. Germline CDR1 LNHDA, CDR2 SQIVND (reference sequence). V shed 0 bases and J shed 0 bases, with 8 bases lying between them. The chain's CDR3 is CASSIDFSSNYGYTF. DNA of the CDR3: TGTGCCAGTAGTATAGATTTCTCCTCTAACTATGGCTACACCTTC.

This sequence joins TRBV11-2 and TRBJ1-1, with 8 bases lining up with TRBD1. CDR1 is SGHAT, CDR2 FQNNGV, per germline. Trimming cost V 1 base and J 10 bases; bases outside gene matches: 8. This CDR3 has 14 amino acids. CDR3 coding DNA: TGTGCCAGCAGCTTAGGTGACGGACAGGGCCCAGCTTTCTTT. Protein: CASSLGDGQGPAFF.

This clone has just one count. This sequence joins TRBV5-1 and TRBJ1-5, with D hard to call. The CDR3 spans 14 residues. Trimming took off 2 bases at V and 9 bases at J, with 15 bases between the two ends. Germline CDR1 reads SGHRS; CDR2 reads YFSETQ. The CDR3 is CASSFRADPWPQHF. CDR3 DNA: TGCGCCAGCAGCTTCCGGGCTGATCCTTGGCCCCAGCATTTT.

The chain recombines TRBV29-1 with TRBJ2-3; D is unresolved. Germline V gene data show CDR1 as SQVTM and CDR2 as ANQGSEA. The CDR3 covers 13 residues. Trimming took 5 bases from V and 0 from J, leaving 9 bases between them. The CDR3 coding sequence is TGCAGCGTTCCAAGTGCTAGCACAGATACGCAGTATTTT. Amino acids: CSVPSASTDTQYF.

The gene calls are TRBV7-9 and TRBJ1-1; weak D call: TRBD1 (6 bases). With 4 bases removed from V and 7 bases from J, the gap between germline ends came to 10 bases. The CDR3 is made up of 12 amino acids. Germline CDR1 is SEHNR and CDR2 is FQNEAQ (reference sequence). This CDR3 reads CASSSDRIEAFF. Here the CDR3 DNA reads TGTGCCAGCAGCTCCGACAGGATTGAAGCTTTCTTT.

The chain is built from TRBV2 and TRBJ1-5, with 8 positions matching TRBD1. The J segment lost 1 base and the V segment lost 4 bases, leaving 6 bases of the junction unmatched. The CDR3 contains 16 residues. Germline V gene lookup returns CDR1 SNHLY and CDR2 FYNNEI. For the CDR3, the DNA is TGTGCCAGCAGTGTTGAGACAGGGGAAAGCAATCAGCCCCAGCATTTT. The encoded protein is CASSVETGESNQPQHF.

Here the CDR3 reads CASKSLAGKNTGELFF. DNA for the CDR3: TGTGCCAGTAAGAGTCTAGCGGGAAAGAACACCGGGGAGCTGTTTTTT. The V call is TRBV19, the J call TRBJ2-2, with 9 bases fitting TRBD2. Looked up from germline, CDR1 is LNHDA and CDR2 is SQIVND (reference sequence). The V segment lost 7 bases and the J segment 1 base; nucleotides outside the gene matches: 7. CDR3 length equals 16 residues.

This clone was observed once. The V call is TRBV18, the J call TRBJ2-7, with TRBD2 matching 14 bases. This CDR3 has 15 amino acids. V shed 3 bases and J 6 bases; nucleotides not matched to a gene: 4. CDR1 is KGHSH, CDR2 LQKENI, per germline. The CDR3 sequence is CASSPEGLAGVEQYF. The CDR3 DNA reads TGTGCCAGCTCACCGGAGGGACTAGCGGGAGTCGAGCAGTACTTC.

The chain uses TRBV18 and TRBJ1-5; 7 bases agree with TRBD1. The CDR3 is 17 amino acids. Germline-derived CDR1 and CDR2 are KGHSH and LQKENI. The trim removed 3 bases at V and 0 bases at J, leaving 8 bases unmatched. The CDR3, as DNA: TGTGCCAGCTCACCTCCCGGGACAGCACATAGCAATCAGCCCCAGCATTTT. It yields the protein CASSPPGTAHSNQPQHF.

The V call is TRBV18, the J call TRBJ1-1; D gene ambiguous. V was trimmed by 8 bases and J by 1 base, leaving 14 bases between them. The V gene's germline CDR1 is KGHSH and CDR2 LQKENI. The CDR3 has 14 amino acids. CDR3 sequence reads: CASTRGTENTEAFF. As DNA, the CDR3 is TGTGCCAGCACCCGAGGTACGGAGAACACTGAAGCTTTCTTT.